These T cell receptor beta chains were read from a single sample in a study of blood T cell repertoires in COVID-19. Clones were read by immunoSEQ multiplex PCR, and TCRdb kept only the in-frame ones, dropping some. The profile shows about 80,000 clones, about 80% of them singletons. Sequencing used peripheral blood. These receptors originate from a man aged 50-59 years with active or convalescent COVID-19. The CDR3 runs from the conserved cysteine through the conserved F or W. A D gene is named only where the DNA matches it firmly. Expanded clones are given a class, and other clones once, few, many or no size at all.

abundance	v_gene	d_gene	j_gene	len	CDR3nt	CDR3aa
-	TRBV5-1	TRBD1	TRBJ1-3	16	TGCGCCAGCAGCGAAGGGACAGCGACGGCTGGAAACACCATATATTTT	CASSEGTATAGNTIYF
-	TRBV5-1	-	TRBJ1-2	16	TGCGCCAGCAGCTCATACCAGGGACTGCCAAACTATGGCTACACCTTC	CASSSYQGLPNYGYTF
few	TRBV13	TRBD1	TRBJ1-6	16	TGTGCCAGCAGCTTTTCCCAGGGGGGCTATAATTCACCCCTCCACTTT	CASSFSQGGYNSPLHF
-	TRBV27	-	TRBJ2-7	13	TGTGCCAGCAGTTTAGGCAGGGCTTACGAGCAGTACTTC	CASSLGRAYEQYF
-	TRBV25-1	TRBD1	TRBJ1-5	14	TGTGCCAGCAGTTGGACAGGCCTGAATCAGCCCCAGCATTTT	CASSWTGLNQPQHF
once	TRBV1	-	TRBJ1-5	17	TGCACCAGCAGCCAAGATCTGGGGACACATAGCAATCAGCCCCAGCATTTT	CTSSQDLGTHSNQPQHF
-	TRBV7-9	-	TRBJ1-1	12	TGTGCCAGCAGCTTAGTTCCCTATGAAGCTTTCTTT	CASSLVPYEAFF
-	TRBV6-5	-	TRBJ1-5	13	TGTGCCAGCAGTTACTCCTTCAATCAGCCCCAGCATTTT	CASSYSFNQPQHF
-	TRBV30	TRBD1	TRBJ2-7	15	TGTGCCTGGAGTCCCGGACAGGGGTCGTCCTACGAGCAGTACTTC	CAWSPGQGSSYEQYF
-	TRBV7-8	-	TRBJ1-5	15	TGTGCCAGCAGCTTATTGGCGGGGTATGATCAGCCCCAGCATTTT	CASSLLAGYDQPQHF
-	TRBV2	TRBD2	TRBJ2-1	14	TGTGCCAGCAGTAGGGGACTAGCCCTCAATGAGCAGTTCTTC	CASSRGLALNEQFF
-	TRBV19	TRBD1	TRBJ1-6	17	TGTGCCAGTAGTATCAATACCGGGACAGTTAATAATTCACCCCTCCACTTT	CASSINTGTVNNSPLHF
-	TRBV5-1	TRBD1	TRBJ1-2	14	TGCGCCAGCAGCCTAGGACAGGCTAACTATGGCTACACCTTC	CASSLGQANYGYTF
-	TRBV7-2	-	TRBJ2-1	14	TGTGCCAGCAGCTTAGTCGCAGGTAACAATGAGCAGTTCTTC	CASSLVAGNNEQFF
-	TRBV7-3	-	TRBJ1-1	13	TGTGCCAGCAGCGAGGGCTGGGACACTGAAGCTTTCTTT	CASSEGWDTEAFF
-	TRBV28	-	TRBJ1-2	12	TGTGCCAGCAGCCGGGAGAGATATGGCTACACCTTC	CASSRERYGYTF
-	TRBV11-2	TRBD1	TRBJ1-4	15	TGTGCCAGCAGCACCCGCGGGACAGGGGAAGAAAAACTGTTTTTT	CASSTRGTGEEKLFF
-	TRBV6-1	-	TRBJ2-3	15	TGTGCCAGCAGTGAACCTAGGCGGGCGCCAGATACGCAGTATTTT	CASSEPRRAPDTQYF
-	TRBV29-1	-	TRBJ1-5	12	TGCAGCGTTGCAGGGAATGGGCAGCCCCAGCATTTT	CSVAGNGQPQHF
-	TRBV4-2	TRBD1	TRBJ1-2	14	TGTGCCAGCAGCCAAGGAATGGACAGGCGGGGCTACACCTTC	CASSQGMDRRGYTF
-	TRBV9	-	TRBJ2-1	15	TGTGCCAGCAGCGTAGTTGGAGACCTCAACAATGAGCAGTTCTTC	CASSVVGDLNNEQFF
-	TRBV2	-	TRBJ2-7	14	TGTGCCAGCAGTGAAGCGCTACTAGCCTACGAGCAGTACTTC	CASSEALLAYEQYF
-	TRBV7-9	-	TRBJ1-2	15	TGTGCCAGCAGCCCAACCCAGGGGTTAGGCTATGGCTACACCTTC	CASSPTQGLGYGYTF
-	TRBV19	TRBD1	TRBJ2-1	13	TGTGCCAGTAGACTCACCGGGACAGTAGAGCAGTTCTTC	CASRLTGTVEQFF
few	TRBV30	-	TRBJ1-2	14	TGTGCAACGGGGCCGTCTAGGACTCGGGGGGGCTACACCTTC	CATGPSRTRGGYTF
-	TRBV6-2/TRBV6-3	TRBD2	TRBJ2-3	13	TGTGCCAGCAGTTTACGGGGGGCAGATACGCAGTATTTT	CASSLRGADTQYF
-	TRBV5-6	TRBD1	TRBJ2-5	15	TGTGCCAGCAGCCGTGACGGGACAGGACGGGAGACCCAGTACTTC	CASSRDGTGRETQYF
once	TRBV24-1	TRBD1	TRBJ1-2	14	TGTGCCACCAGTGACTCCGGGACAGTAAATGGCTACACCTTC	CATSDSGTVNGYTF
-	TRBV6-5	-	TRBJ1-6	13	TGTGCCAGCAGTCCACAGGGTAATTCACCCCTCCACTTT	CASSPQGNSPLHF
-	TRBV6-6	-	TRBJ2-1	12	TGTGCCAGCATCAACTCGGGCAATGAGCAGTTCTTC	CASINSGNEQFF
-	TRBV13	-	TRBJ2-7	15	TGTGCCAGCAGCTTACGAGGCGGGGCCCAGCTCGAGCAGTACTTC	CASSLRGGAQLEQYF
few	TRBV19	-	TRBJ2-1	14	TGTGCCAGTAAGGCGGGGGCTCATTACAATGAGCAGTTCTTC	CASKAGAHYNEQFF
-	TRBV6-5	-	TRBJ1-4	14	TGTGCCAGCAGGGGTTGGACTGAAAATGAAAAACTGTTTTTT	CASRGWTENEKLFF
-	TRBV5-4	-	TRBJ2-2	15	TGTGCCAGCAGCGTCGGGGGGCCGGGCACCGGGGAGCTGTTTTTT	CASSVGGPGTGELFF
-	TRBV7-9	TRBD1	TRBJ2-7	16	TGTGCCAGCAGCCGGCTAAAAGGACAGGGGGCCGACGAGCAGTACTTC	CASSRLKGQGADEQYF
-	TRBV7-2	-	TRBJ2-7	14	TGTGCCAGCAGCTTAGTTACGCAGGGGTGGCAGCAGTACTTC	CASSLVTQGWQQYF
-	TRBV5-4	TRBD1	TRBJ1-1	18	TGTGCCAGCAGCTTGGACGGGACAGGGCTGGCATGGAACACTGAAGCTTTCTTT	CASSLDGTGLAWNTEAFF
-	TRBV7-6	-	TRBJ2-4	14	TGTGCCAGCAGCTTAGGGCAGGGGGGAAACATTCAGTACTTC	CASSLGQGGNIQYF
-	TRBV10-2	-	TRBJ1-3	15	TGCGCCACAAGCCGGGATGCGGGCTCTGGAAACACCATATATTTT	CATSRDAGSGNTIYF
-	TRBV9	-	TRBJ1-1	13	TGTGCCAGCAGCGCAGTTCCGGGGGGTGAAGCTTTCTTT	CASSAVPGGEAFF
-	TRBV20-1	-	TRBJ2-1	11	TGCAGTGCTAGTGGGGACATTAGGAGGTTCTTC	CSASGDIRRFF
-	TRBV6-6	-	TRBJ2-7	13	TGTGCCAGCAGTTACGGCAGGGGATACGAGCAGTACTTC	CASSYGRGYEQYF
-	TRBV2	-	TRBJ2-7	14	TGTGCCAGCTTGGCTGGCGGGAATGCCTACGAGCAGTACTTC	CASLAGGNAYEQYF
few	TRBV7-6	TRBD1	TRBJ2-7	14	TGTGCCAGCAGCTTAGGGACAGGGGCATACGAGCAGTACTTC	CASSLGTGAYEQYF
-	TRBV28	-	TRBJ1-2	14	TGTGCCAGCACCCGAGGGCAGTACGACTATGGCTACACCTTC	CASTRGQYDYGYTF
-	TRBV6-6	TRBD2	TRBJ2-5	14	TGTGCCAGCAGACTAGCGGGGGGCCAAGAGACCCAGTACTTC	CASRLAGGQETQYF
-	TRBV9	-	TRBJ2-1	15	TGTGCCAGCAGCGTAGTGGGGGCAGACTACAATGAGCAGTTCTTC	CASSVVGADYNEQFF
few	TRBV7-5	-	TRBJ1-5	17	TGTGCCAGAAGGTCCCCCTCTAGGACATATAGCAATCAGCCCCAGCATTTT	CARRSPSRTYSNQPQHF
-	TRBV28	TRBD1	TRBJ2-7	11	TGTGCCACCCTACGAGTGGACAGGGCGGACTTC	CATLRVDRADF
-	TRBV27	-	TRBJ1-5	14	TGTGCCAGCAGCCAAACAGGGTTGAAGCAGCCCCAGCATTTT	CASSQTGLKQPQHF
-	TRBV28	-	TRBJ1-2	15	TGTGCCAGCAGTTCATACGGGGGACTGGGCTATGGCTACACCTTC	CASSSYGGLGYGYTF
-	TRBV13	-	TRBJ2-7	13	TGTGCCAGCACTTACCGAGAAACGGGTGAGCAGTACTTC	CASTYRETGEQYF
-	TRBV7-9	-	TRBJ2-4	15	TGTGCCAGCAGCTCGCAAACATTAGCCAAAAACATTCAGTACTTC	CASSSQTLAKNIQYF
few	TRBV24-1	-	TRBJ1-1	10	TGTGCCACCTCGGGGATTGAAGCTTTCTTT	CATSGIEAFF
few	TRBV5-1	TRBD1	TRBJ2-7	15	TGCGCCAGCAGCTTGGGCAGGACAGGATATTACGAGCAGTACTTC	CASSLGRTGYYEQYF